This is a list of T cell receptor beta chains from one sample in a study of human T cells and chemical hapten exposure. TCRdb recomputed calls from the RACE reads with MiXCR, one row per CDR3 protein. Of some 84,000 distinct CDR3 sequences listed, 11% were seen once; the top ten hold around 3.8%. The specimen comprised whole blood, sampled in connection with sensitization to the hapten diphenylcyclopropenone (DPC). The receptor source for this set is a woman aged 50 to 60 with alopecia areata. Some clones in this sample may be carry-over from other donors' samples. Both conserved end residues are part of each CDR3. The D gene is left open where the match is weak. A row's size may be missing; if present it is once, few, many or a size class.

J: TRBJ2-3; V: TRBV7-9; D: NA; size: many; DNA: TGTGCCAGCAGCCCCCGGATAGGAGTCCTCACAGATACGCAGTATTTT; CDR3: CASSPRIGVLTDTQYF
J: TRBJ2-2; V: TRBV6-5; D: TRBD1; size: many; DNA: TGTGCCAGTTACGGACAGGGGTACACCGGGGAGCTGTTTTTT; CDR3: CASYGQGYTGELFF
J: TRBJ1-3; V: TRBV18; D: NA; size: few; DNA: TGTGCCAGCTCACCAGGGAACGCCGGAAACACCATATATTTT; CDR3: CASSPGNAGNTIYF
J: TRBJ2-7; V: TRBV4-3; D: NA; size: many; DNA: TGCGCCAGCAGCCAAGAAGTCCGGACAGTTTCCTACGAGCAGTACTTC; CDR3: CASSQEVRTVSYEQYF
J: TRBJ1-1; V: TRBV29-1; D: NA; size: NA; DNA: TGCAGCGTAGACGTCGGTCCGAACACTGAAGCTTTCTTT; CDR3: CSVDVGPNTEAFF
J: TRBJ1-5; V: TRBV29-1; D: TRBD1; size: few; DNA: TGCAGCGTTGGACAGGGGGCGGATCAGCCCCAGCATTTT; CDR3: CSVGQGADQPQHF
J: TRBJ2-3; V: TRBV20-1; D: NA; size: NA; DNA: TGCAGTGCTCAAGTCGGGTTGGCAGATACGCAGTATTTT; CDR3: CSAQVGLADTQYF
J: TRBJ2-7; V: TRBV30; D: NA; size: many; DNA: TGTGCCTGGAGTGTACGGAGGAGCGGACTCTTGGACGAGCAGTACTTC; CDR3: CAWSVRRSGLLDEQYF
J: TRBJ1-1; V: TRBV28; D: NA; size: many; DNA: TGTGCCAGCAGTCGTGGGACGGCCAACACTGAAGCTTTCTTT; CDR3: CASSRGTANTEAFF
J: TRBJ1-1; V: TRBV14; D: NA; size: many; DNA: TGTGCCAGCAGCCCCCCAGGGCGTTTTGAGACTGAAGCTTTCTTT; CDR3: CASSPPGRFETEAFF
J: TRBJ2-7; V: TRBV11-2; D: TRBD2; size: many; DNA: TGTGCCAGCAGGACGACTAGCAGTACCTACGAGCAGTACTTC; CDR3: CASRTTSSTYEQYF
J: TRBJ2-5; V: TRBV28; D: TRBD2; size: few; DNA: TGTGCCAGCAGTTCGAGACTAGCGGGAGGGCCAGAGACCCAGTACTTC; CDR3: CASSSRLAGGPETQYF
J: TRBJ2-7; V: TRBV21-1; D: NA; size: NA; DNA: TGTGCCAGCAGCAAAGATATAGGCCTCACAGGAGGCGAGCAGTACTTC; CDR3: CASSKDIGLTGGEQYF
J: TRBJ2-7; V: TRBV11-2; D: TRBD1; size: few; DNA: TGTGCCAGCAGCCGACCGCAGACAGGGGATCTACGAGAGCAGTACTTC; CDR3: CASSRPQTGDLREQYF
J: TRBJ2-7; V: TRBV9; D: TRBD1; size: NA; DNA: TGTGCCAGCAGCTCTTCAGACAGGGTCCACGAGCAGTACTTC; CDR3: CASSSSDRVHEQYF
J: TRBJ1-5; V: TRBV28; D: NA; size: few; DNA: TGTGCCAGCAGTTTACCCCCCCCTCAGCCCCAGCATTTC; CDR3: CASSLPPPQPQHF
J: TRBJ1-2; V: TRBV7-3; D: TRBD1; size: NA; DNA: TGTGCCAGCAGCTCGGGACGGACAGGGCCATATGGCTACACCTTC; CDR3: CASSSGRTGPYGYTF
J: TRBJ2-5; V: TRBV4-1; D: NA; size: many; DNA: TGCGCCAGCAGCCAATCTGGAACAGGGATGGGCCAAGAGACCCAGTACTTC; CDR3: CASSQSGTGMGQETQYF
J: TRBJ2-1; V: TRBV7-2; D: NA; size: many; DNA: TGTGCCAGCAGCTTCAGGGGGGGCGATGAGCAGTTCTTC; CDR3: CASSFRGGDEQFF
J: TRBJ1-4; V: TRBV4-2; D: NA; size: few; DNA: TGTGCCAGCAGCCAAGCCACCGGGACCTCTGTCGAAAAACTGTTTTTT; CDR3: CASSQATGTSVEKLFF
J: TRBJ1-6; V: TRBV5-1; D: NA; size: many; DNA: TGCGCCAGCAGCTTGTCCAGGGATAATTCACCCCTCCACTTT; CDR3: CASSLSRDNSPLHF
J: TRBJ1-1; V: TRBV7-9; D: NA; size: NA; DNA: TGTGCCAGCAGCTTAGCGGGACAGAACACTGAAGCTTTCTTT; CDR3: CASSLAGQNTEAFF
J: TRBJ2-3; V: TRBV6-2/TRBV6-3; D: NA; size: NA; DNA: TGTGCCAGCAGTTACTGGACCGGCCAGCGGAGGACGCAGTATTTT; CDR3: CASSYWTGQRRTQYF
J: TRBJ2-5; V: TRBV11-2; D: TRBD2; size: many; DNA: TGTGCCAGCCAGGGACTAGCGGGAGCGGGAGAGACCCAGTACTTC; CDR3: CASQGLAGAGETQYF
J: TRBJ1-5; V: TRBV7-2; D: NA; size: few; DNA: TGTGCCAGCAGCTTCGACAGAACTGGGCCCCAGCATTTT; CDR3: CASSFDRTGPQHF
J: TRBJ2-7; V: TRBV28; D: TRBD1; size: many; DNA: TGTGCCAGCAGCTTGGGACAGCAAACCTACGAGCAGTACTTC; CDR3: CASSLGQQTYEQYF
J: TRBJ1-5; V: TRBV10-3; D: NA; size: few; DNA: TGTGCCATCAGTACAGTTAATAGCAATCAGCCCCAGCATTTT; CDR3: CAISTVNSNQPQHF
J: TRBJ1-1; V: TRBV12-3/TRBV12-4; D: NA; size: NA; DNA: TGTGCCAGCAGTCCGGGCAAGGGTGAAGCTTTCTTT; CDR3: CASSPGKGEAFF
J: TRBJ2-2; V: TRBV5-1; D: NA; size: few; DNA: TGCGCCAGCAGCCCGGGAGTGGCTGTCGGGGAGCTGTTTTTT; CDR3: CASSPGVAVGELFF
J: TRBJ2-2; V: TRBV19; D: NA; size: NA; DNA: TGTGCCAGTAGTATAGCACAGGCCTCGAACACCGGGGAGCTGTTTTTT; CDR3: CASSIAQASNTGELFF
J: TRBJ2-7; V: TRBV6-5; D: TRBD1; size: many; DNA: TGTGCCAGCCTCGGACCGGGACAGGGGGCCTACGAGCAGTACTTC; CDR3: CASLGPGQGAYEQYF
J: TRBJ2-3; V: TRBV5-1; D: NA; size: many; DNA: TGCGCCAGCAGCTTGCTTACTGGAAAAGGAACAGATACGCAGTATTTT; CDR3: CASSLLTGKGTDTQYF
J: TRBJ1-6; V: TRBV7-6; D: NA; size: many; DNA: TGTGCCAGCAGCTTAGGTGCAGGGACAAATTCACCCCTCCACTTT; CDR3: CASSLGAGTNSPLHF
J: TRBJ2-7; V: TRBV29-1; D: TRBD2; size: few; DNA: TGCAGCGTTGAACTAGCGGGAGGGGAGCAGTACTTC; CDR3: CSVELAGGEQYF
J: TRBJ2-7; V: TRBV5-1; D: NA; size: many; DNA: TGCGCCAGCAGCTTCGCCGCTAACTCGGAAAGGGCGTACTTC; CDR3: CASSFAANSERAYF
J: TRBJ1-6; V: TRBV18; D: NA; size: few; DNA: TGTGCCAGCTCAGGGGACACCGGGATGGGCTCACCCCTCCACTTT; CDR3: CASSGDTGMGSPLHF
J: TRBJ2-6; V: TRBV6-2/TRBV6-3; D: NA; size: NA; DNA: TGTGCCAGCAGCCAGTATACTGGGGCCAACGTCCTGACTTTC; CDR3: CASSQYTGANVLTF
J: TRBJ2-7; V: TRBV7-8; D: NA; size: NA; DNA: TGTGCCAGCAGCTTCTCCCCCTCAGGGATGTACGAGCAGTACTTC; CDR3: CASSFSPSGMYEQYF
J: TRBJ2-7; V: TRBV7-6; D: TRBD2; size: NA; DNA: TGTGCCAGCAGCTTACGGGCGGGGGTGTGGTACGAGCAGTACTTC; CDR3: CASSLRAGVWYEQYF
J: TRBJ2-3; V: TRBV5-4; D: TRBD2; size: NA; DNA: TGTGCCAGCAGCCCACCTAGCGGGAGTACAGATACGCAGTATTTT; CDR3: CASSPPSGSTDTQYF